Included here is one TCR beta chain sequence, with context. Its antigen is not identified. As processed by the authors: Clinicopathological groups of papillary thyroid cancer showed CDR3 differences that were used to build a distant-metastasis classifier. TCRdb recomputed clones from the PCR reads via MiXCR. The V and J calls reflect TCRdb's pipeline rather than the authors' work. The sample has roughly 40,000 clones; 20% to 25% are singletons. The V gene end was trimmed by 5 bases and the J gene end by 4 bases; junction bases not matched to a gene: 6. Germline CDR1 is SGHTA and CDR2 is FQGNSA. The CDR3 totals 15 residues. This entry belongs to a study of metastatic and nonmetastatic thyroid tumors. Across the study: Malignant thyroid and benign thyroid patients provided blood and tumor or nodule tissue whose repertoires were compared.

Thyroid surgery was performed in patients who had received no treatment beforehand. Whole-study results and caveats: For both blood and tumor, malignant thyroid tumors reportedly showed significantly higher TCR beta diversity than benign nodules did.

The clonotype comes from a female donor with papillary thyroid cancer or a benign thyroid nodule (not recorded which). Some clones in this sample may be carry-over from other donors' samples. The gene calls are TRBV7-2 and TRBJ2-2; 8 nucleotides agree with TRBD1. Sequenced: tumor tissue. The CDR3 is CASSPGGLGTGELFF. CDR3 sequence (DNA): TGTGCCAGCAGCCCAGGGGGCCTGGGCACCGGGGAGCTGTTTTTT.